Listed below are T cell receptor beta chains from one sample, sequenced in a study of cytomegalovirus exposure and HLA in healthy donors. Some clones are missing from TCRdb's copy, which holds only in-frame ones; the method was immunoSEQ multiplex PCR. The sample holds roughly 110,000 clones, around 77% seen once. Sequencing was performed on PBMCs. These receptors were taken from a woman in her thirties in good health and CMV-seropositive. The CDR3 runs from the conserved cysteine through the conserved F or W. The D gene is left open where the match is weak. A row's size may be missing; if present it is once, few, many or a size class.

CDR3 protein: CASSPTNSNQPQHF
CDR3 DNA: TGTGCCAGCAGCCCCACAAATAGCAATCAGCCCCAGCATTTT
clone size: few
J gene: TRBJ1-5
CDR3 length: 14
V gene: TRBV7-2
D gene: .

CDR3 protein: CASSFGPGQSDETQYF
CDR3 DNA: TGTGCCAGCAGCTTTGGTCCCGGACAATCTGACGAGACCCAGTACTTC
clone size: .
J gene: TRBJ2-5
CDR3 length: 16
V gene: TRBV11-3
D gene: .

CDR3 protein: CASSLGPSGDTEAFF
CDR3 DNA: TGCGCCAGCAGCTTGGGTCCCTCGGGAGACACTGAAGCTTTCTTT
clone size: .
J gene: TRBJ1-1
CDR3 length: 15
V gene: TRBV5-1
D gene: .

CDR3 protein: CASSPRPATNEKLFF
CDR3 DNA: TGTGCCAGCTCACCGAGGCCGGCAACTAATGAAAAACTGTTTTTT
clone size: .
J gene: TRBJ1-4
CDR3 length: 15
V gene: TRBV18
D gene: .

CDR3 protein: CAWMNRGLAQETQYF
CDR3 DNA: TGTGCCTGGATGAATCGGGGACTAGCCCAAGAGACCCAGTACTTC
clone size: few
J gene: TRBJ2-5
CDR3 length: 15
V gene: TRBV30
D gene: TRBD2

CDR3 protein: CASSSSQVSGF
CDR3 DNA: TGCGCCAGCAGCTCCTCACAGGTATCTGGCTTT
clone size: .
J gene: TRBJ1-6
CDR3 length: 11
V gene: TRBV5-1
D gene: .

CDR3 protein: CASSPSGGYEQYF
CDR3 DNA: TGTGCCAGCAGCCCCAGCGGAGGGTACGAGCAGTACTTC
clone size: .
J gene: TRBJ2-7
CDR3 length: 13
V gene: TRBV6-5
D gene: .

CDR3 protein: CASSPPGPFGYTF
CDR3 DNA: TGTGCCAGCAGTCCTCCAGGGCCCTTTGGCTACACCTTC
clone size: once
J gene: TRBJ1-2
CDR3 length: 13
V gene: TRBV25-1
D gene: .

CDR3 protein: CAANPTGSFQPQHF
CDR3 DNA: TGTGCCGCGAATCCGACAGGGTCTTTTCAGCCCCAGCATTTT
clone size: .
J gene: TRBJ1-5
CDR3 length: 14
V gene: TRBV30
D gene: TRBD1

CDR3 protein: CASSRGLAGAGELFF
CDR3 DNA: TGTGCCAGCAGTCGCGGACTAGCGGGAGCCGGGGAGCTGTTTTTT
clone size: .
J gene: TRBJ2-2
CDR3 length: 15
V gene: TRBV13
D gene: TRBD2

CDR3 protein: CASSEQGGQPQHF
CDR3 DNA: TGTGCCAGCAGCGAACAGGGTGGTCAGCCCCAGCATTTT
clone size: .
J gene: TRBJ1-5
CDR3 length: 13
V gene: TRBV7-9
D gene: .

CDR3 protein: CASSLDPGGSYEQYF
CDR3 DNA: TGTGCCAGCAGCTTAGACCCAGGGGGGTCCTACGAGCAGTACTTC
clone size: .
J gene: TRBJ2-7
CDR3 length: 15
V gene: TRBV7-9
D gene: .

CDR3 protein: CASSIDLASGVYNEQFF
CDR3 DNA: TGTGCCAGTAGTATAGATCTGGCTAGCGGGGTCTACAATGAGCAGTTCTTC
clone size: .
J gene: TRBJ2-1
CDR3 length: 17
V gene: TRBV19
D gene: TRBD2

CDR3 protein: CASKVVVPGTEAFF
CDR3 DNA: TGTGCCAGCAAGGTTGTGGTGCCGGGCACTGAAGCTTTCTTT
clone size: .
J gene: TRBJ1-1
CDR3 length: 14
V gene: TRBV28
D gene: .

CDR3 protein: CATSRDPLAGSYNEQFF
CDR3 DNA: TGTGCCACCAGCAGAGATCCCCTAGCGGGGAGTTACAATGAGCAGTTCTTC
clone size: .
J gene: TRBJ2-1
CDR3 length: 17
V gene: TRBV15
D gene: TRBD2

CDR3 protein: CASSLNPGTGFSPLHF
CDR3 DNA: TGTGCCAGCAGCTTAAATCCTGGGACAGGCTTTTCACCCCTCCACTTT
clone size: many
J gene: TRBJ1-6
CDR3 length: 16
V gene: TRBV7-3
D gene: TRBD1

CDR3 protein: CASSRDWPLFF
CDR3 DNA: TGTGCCAGCAGTCGGGACTGGCCTCTTTTCTTT
clone size: .
J gene: TRBJ1-1
CDR3 length: 11
V gene: TRBV7-9
D gene: .

CDR3 protein: CSARRDTEAFF
CDR3 DNA: TGCAGTGCTAGACGGGACACTGAAGCTTTCTTT
clone size: .
J gene: TRBJ1-1
CDR3 length: 11
V gene: TRBV20-1
D gene: .

CDR3 protein: CASSESGEGTEAFF
CDR3 DNA: TGTGCCAGCAGTGAATCAGGGGAGGGCACTGAAGCTTTCTTT
clone size: few
J gene: TRBJ1-1
CDR3 length: 14
V gene: TRBV6-1
D gene: .

CDR3 protein: CSAAGTRGTEAFF
CDR3 DNA: TGCAGCGCAGCCGGGACAAGAGGCACTGAAGCTTTCTTT
clone size: .
J gene: TRBJ1-1
CDR3 length: 13
V gene: TRBV29-1
D gene: .

CDR3 protein: CASSSRDRGNTEAFF
CDR3 DNA: TGTGCCAGCAGTTCCCGGGACAGGGGCAACACTGAAGCTTTCTTT
clone size: once
J gene: TRBJ1-1
CDR3 length: 15
V gene: TRBV5-6
D gene: TRBD1

CDR3 protein: CASSSQGLAGVGGELFF
CDR3 DNA: TGTGCCAGCAGTTCGCAAGGACTAGCGGGAGTGGGCGGGGAGCTGTTTTTT
clone size: few
J gene: TRBJ2-2
CDR3 length: 17
V gene: TRBV27
D gene: TRBD2

CDR3 protein: CAWSPVGTGDGYTF
CDR3 DNA: TGTGCCTGGAGTCCCGTCGGGACAGGGGATGGCTACACCTTC
clone size: .
J gene: TRBJ1-2
CDR3 length: 14
V gene: TRBV30
D gene: TRBD1

CDR3 protein: CATSSDRKNTEAFF
CDR3 DNA: TGTGCCACCAGCAGTGACAGGAAAAACACTGAAGCTTTCTTT
clone size: .
J gene: TRBJ1-1
CDR3 length: 14
V gene: TRBV15
D gene: .

CDR3 protein: CASSYTQGMNTEAFF
CDR3 DNA: TGTGCCAGCAGTTACACACAGGGTATGAACACTGAAGCTTTCTTT
clone size: few
J gene: TRBJ1-1
CDR3 length: 15
V gene: TRBV6-6
D gene: .

CDR3 protein: CASSLETINGYTF
CDR3 DNA: TGTGCCAGCAGCTTGGAGACGATTAATGGCTACACCTTC
clone size: .
J gene: TRBJ1-2
CDR3 length: 13
V gene: TRBV7-9
D gene: .

CDR3 protein: CASSTQMTASNEKLFF
CDR3 DNA: TGTGCCAGCTCGACCCAAATGACAGCCTCGAATGAAAAACTGTTTTTT
clone size: .
J gene: TRBJ1-4
CDR3 length: 16
V gene: TRBV18
D gene: .

CDR3 protein: CATSRDTHRDREGGYTF
CDR3 DNA: TGTGCCACCAGCAGAGATACCCACCGGGACAGGGAAGGTGGCTACACCTTC
clone size: .
J gene: TRBJ1-2
CDR3 length: 17
V gene: TRBV15
D gene: TRBD1

CDR3 protein: CASSPRQEAEAFF
CDR3 DNA: TGTGCCAGCAGTCCGAGACAGGAGGCTGAAGCTTTCTTT
clone size: .
J gene: TRBJ1-1
CDR3 length: 13
V gene: TRBV6-5
D gene: .

CDR3 protein: CASSVETGPGEQYF
CDR3 DNA: TGTGCCAGCAGCGTAGAAACAGGCCCTGGCGAGCAGTACTTC
clone size: .
J gene: TRBJ2-7
CDR3 length: 14
V gene: TRBV9
D gene: .

CDR3 protein: CASSEASTPETYGYTF
CDR3 DNA: TGTGCCAGCAGTGAAGCGTCCACACCAGAAACCTATGGCTACACCTTC
clone size: .
J gene: TRBJ1-2
CDR3 length: 16
V gene: TRBV2
D gene: .

CDR3 protein: CATRTSGGVYNEQFF
CDR3 DNA: TGTGCCACGAGGACTAGCGGGGGGGTCTACAATGAGCAGTTCTTC
clone size: .
J gene: TRBJ2-1
CDR3 length: 15
V gene: TRBV19
D gene: TRBD2

CDR3 protein: CASSTYRGSDNEQFF
CDR3 DNA: TGTGCCAGTAGTACGTACAGGGGTTCGGACAATGAGCAGTTCTTC
clone size: once
J gene: TRBJ2-1
CDR3 length: 15
V gene: TRBV19
D gene: TRBD1

CDR3 protein: CASSLQREQETQYF
CDR3 DNA: TGCGCCAGCAGCCTGCAGCGGGAACAAGAGACCCAGTACTTC
clone size: .
J gene: TRBJ2-5
CDR3 length: 14
V gene: TRBV5-1
D gene: TRBD2

CDR3 protein: CAISGTSGGAGKDTQYF
CDR3 DNA: TGTGCCATCAGTGGGACTAGCGGGGGGGCCGGTAAAGATACGCAGTATTTT
clone size: .
J gene: TRBJ2-3
CDR3 length: 17
V gene: TRBV10-3
D gene: TRBD2

CDR3 protein: CASIQYGQGSEQYF
CDR3 DNA: TGTGCCAGCATCCAATACGGACAGGGTTCCGAGCAGTACTTC
clone size: once
J gene: TRBJ2-7
CDR3 length: 14
V gene: TRBV13
D gene: TRBD1

CDR3 protein: CASTRRADSYEQYF
CDR3 DNA: TGTGCCAGCACCAGACGAGCGGACTCCTACGAGCAGTACTTC
clone size: .
J gene: TRBJ2-7
CDR3 length: 14
V gene: TRBV7-9
D gene: .

CDR3 protein: CASSWTSGGNEQFF
CDR3 DNA: TGCGCCAGCAGCTGGACTAGCGGGGGGAATGAGCAGTTCTTC
clone size: .
J gene: TRBJ2-1
CDR3 length: 14
V gene: TRBV5-1
D gene: TRBD2

CDR3 protein: CASSILLAGGPSTDTQYF
CDR3 DNA: TGTGCCAGTAGTATTTTACTAGCGGGAGGACCTAGCACAGATACGCAGTATTTT
clone size: .
J gene: TRBJ2-3
CDR3 length: 18
V gene: TRBV19
D gene: TRBD2

CDR3 protein: CASRSRGNQPQHF
CDR3 DNA: TGTGCCAGTAGGAGCAGGGGCAATCAGCCCCAGCATTTT
clone size: .
J gene: TRBJ1-5
CDR3 length: 13
V gene: TRBV19
D gene: .

CDR3 protein: CASSAGQSNTEAFF
CDR3 DNA: TGTGCCAGCAGCGCGGGACAGTCGAACACTGAAGCTTTCTTT
clone size: .
J gene: TRBJ1-1
CDR3 length: 14
V gene: TRBV7-8
D gene: TRBD1

CDR3 protein: CASADGNYGYTF
CDR3 DNA: TGTGCCAGCGCCGACGGGAACTATGGCTACACCTTC
clone size: .
J gene: TRBJ1-2
CDR3 length: 12
V gene: TRBV28
D gene: .

CDR3 protein: CASSYTREFEQYF
CDR3 DNA: TGTGCCAGCAGTTATACGAGGGAGTTCGAGCAGTACTTC
clone size: .
J gene: TRBJ2-7
CDR3 length: 13
V gene: TRBV6-5
D gene: .

CDR3 protein: CASREGGRWEQYF
CDR3 DNA: TGTGCCAGCAGGGAGGGAGGGAGGTGGGAGCAGTACTTC
clone size: many
J gene: TRBJ2-7
CDR3 length: 13
V gene: TRBV6-1
D gene: TRBD2

CDR3 protein: CASSIRGGLYGYTF
CDR3 DNA: TGTGCCAGTAGTATTCGAGGCGGACTATATGGCTACACCTTC
clone size: .
J gene: TRBJ1-2
CDR3 length: 14
V gene: TRBV19
D gene: .

CDR3 protein: CSGSRNYEQYF
CDR3 DNA: TGCAGCGGTTCGCGGAACTACGAGCAGTACTTC
clone size: .
J gene: TRBJ2-7
CDR3 length: 11
V gene: TRBV29-1
D gene: .

CDR3 protein: CASSSTRRETQYF
CDR3 DNA: TGTGCCAGCAGTTCGACTAGGAGGGAGACCCAGTACTTC
clone size: .
J gene: TRBJ2-5
CDR3 length: 13
V gene: TRBV27
D gene: .

CDR3 protein: CASSPRGRGGWNEQFF
CDR3 DNA: TGTGCCAGCTCACCGAGGGGGCGGGGGGGCTGGAATGAGCAGTTCTTC
clone size: .
J gene: TRBJ2-1
CDR3 length: 16
V gene: TRBV18
D gene: TRBD2

CDR3 protein: CASSLVPSGATNTGELFF
CDR3 DNA: TGCGCCAGCAGCTTGGTCCCTAGCGGGGCGACGAACACCGGGGAGCTGTTTTTT
clone size: .
J gene: TRBJ2-2
CDR3 length: 18
V gene: TRBV5-1
D gene: TRBD2

CDR3 protein: CASSYSGRARQTQYF
CDR3 DNA: TGTGCCAGCAGCTATAGCGGGAGGGCCCGTCAGACCCAGTACTTC
clone size: .
J gene: TRBJ2-5
CDR3 length: 15
V gene: TRBV27
D gene: TRBD2

CDR3 protein: CASSSYGEELFF
CDR3 DNA: TGTGCCAGCAGTTCCTACGGGGAGGAGCTGTTTTTT
clone size: .
J gene: TRBJ2-2
CDR3 length: 12
V gene: TRBV28
D gene: .

CDR3 protein: CAWTFRTGVEQYF
CDR3 DNA: TGTGCCTGGACCTTCCGTACAGGGGTCGAGCAGTACTTC
clone size: .
J gene: TRBJ2-7
CDR3 length: 13
V gene: TRBV30
D gene: TRBD1

CDR3 protein: CASSEAGTANSPLHF
CDR3 DNA: TGTGCCAGCAGTGAAGCCGGGACAGCTAATTCACCCCTCCACTTT
clone size: .
J gene: TRBJ1-6
CDR3 length: 15
V gene: TRBV6-1
D gene: TRBD1

CDR3 protein: CASSSSASGVYNEQFF
CDR3 DNA: TGTGCCAGCAGCTCCTCTGCTAGCGGGGTGTACAATGAGCAGTTCTTC
clone size: once
J gene: TRBJ2-1
CDR3 length: 16
V gene: TRBV7-3
D gene: TRBD2

CDR3 protein: CSVVEVQSNYGYTF
CDR3 DNA: TGCAGCGTTGTAGAGGTACAGTCTAACTATGGCTACACCTTC
clone size: .
J gene: TRBJ1-2
CDR3 length: 14
V gene: TRBV29-1
D gene: .

CDR3 protein: CASSLSSYNEQFF
CDR3 DNA: TGTGCCAGCAGTCTCAGCTCCTACAATGAGCAGTTCTTC
clone size: .
J gene: TRBJ2-1
CDR3 length: 13
V gene: TRBV2
D gene: .

CDR3 protein: CTTADTAPSNEQFF
CDR3 DNA: TGCACCACCGCCGACACGGCCCCGAGCAATGAGCAGTTCTTC
clone size: .
J gene: TRBJ2-1
CDR3 length: 14
V gene: TRBV1
D gene: .

CDR3 protein: CASSLAWKRAEAFF
CDR3 DNA: TGTGCCAGCAGCTTAGCGTGGAAACGGGCTGAAGCTTTCTTT
clone size: .
J gene: TRBJ1-1
CDR3 length: 14
V gene: TRBV7-2
D gene: .